This TCR beta chain was profiled in a study of T cells in Graves' hyperthyroidism and ophthalmopathy. Study overall: Staff took peripheral blood when the initial diagnosis was made, before any treatment began. Whole-study results and caveats: Blood also carried most thyroid clonotypes expanded above 0.001. A model of 13 V-J pairs discriminated ophthalmopathy from stable hyperthyroidism.

Exclusion of patients followed from uncontrolled infection, other autoimmune disease, pregnancy or lactation. For this clonotype: Its antigen is undetermined.

From RNA transcripts, TCR beta CDR3 regions were amplified. A set of HTBI primers served as the primers for a first-round RT-PCR of the TCR CDR3. Each CDR3 protein is one row after TCRdb ran MiXCR on the multiplex PCR reads. The sample lists hundreds of thousands of distinct CDR3 sequences, 14% to 15% occurring once. The CDR3 totals 14 residues. CDR1 and CDR2 from the germline V gene are SQVTM and ANQGSEA. V was pared by 2 bases and J by 2 bases, with 13 bases between. The receptor was derived from a woman between 40 and 55 years old with Graves' ophthalmopathy. The chain uses TRBV29-1 and TRBJ2-7; D perhaps matches TRBD2 (6 bases). Sequenced: blood. The CDR3 nucleotides read TGCAGCGTTGAAACGGGACTTAATGCCTACGAGCAGTACTTC. Its translation is CSVETGLNAYEQYF.